This T cell receptor beta chain was sequenced in a study of cytomegalovirus exposure and HLA in healthy donors. Overall study results and limits: It was found in a later analysis that first-cohort TCR clusters tended to co-occur in the 130 or so validation repertoires.

Between the trimmed V and J ends, which lost 4 bases and 5 bases, there was a span of 12 bases. Germline V lookup: CDR1 SGHRS, CDR2 YFSETQ. The CDR3 runs to 14 residues. On this clone itself: Its antigen is still unknown.

Profiled with immunoSEQ multiplex PCR; TCRdb holds only in-frame clones, not every one. This table holds about 40,000 clones, 80% to 95% found once. The sample taken for sequencing was PBMCs. V gene TRBV5-1 combines with J gene TRBJ1-4; D unresolved. The sequence derives from a woman aged 18-30 years in good health and CMV-seronegative. CDR3 residues: CASSPDMLNEKLFF. The CDR3 DNA sequence: TGCGCCAGCAGCCCTGACATGTTAAATGAAAAACTGTTTTTT. The whole variable domain, filled in from reference TRBV5-1 and TRBJ1-4, reads KAGVTQTPRYLIKTRGQQVTLSCSPISGHRSVSWYQQTPGQGLQFLFEYFSETQRNKGNFPGRFSGRQFSNSRSEMNVSTLELGDSALYLCASSPDMLNEKLFFGSGTQLSVL.